The rows below give T cell receptor beta chains drawn from one sample of a study of CD8+ T cells in alopecia areata. Some clones are missing from TCRdb's copy, which holds only in-frame ones; the method was immunoSEQ multiplex PCR. The sample holds 100,000 or so clones, 55% to 75% seen once. Sequencing was performed on CD8+ T cells sorted from blood, taken at approximately week 60, from a patient treated with tofacitinib. All receptors derive from a human donor with alopecia areata. The CDR3 runs from the conserved cysteine through the conserved F or W. D genes are given only for firm matches. Clone size is shown for a subset of rows, as once, few, many or a class of expanded clone.

j_call	d_call	clone_size	v_call	cdr3_nt	cdr3_aa
TRBJ1-2	TRBD1	NA	TRBV15	TGTGCCACCAGCAGCCCCGGACAGGTTTATGGCTACACCTTC	CATSSPGQVYGYTF
TRBJ2-5	TRBD2	NA	TRBV5-1	TGCGCCAGCAGCTTGTCTAGCGGGGGCCTCCGGGAGACCCAGTACTTC	CASSLSSGGLRETQYF
TRBJ2-3	NA	NA	TRBV5-8	TGTGCCAGCAGCATCGAAGGAGGGCCCACAGATACGCAGTATTTT	CASSIEGGPTDTQYF
TRBJ2-7	NA	few	TRBV6-5	TGTGCCAGCAGTTTGGGAACAGCCTACGAGCAGTACTTC	CASSLGTAYEQYF
TRBJ2-7	NA	NA	TRBV11-3	TGTGCCATCGCGGTTGGCCACGAGCAGTACTTC	CAIAVGHEQYF
TRBJ2-7	TRBD1	NA	TRBV11-3	TGTGCCAGCAGCTTATCTTACGGGACAGGGGTCCACGAGCAGTACTTC	CASSLSYGTGVHEQYF
TRBJ1-2	NA	NA	TRBV2	TGTGCCAGCAGTGAATCGGGTACAGACTATGGCTACACCTTC	CASSESGTDYGYTF
TRBJ2-7	TRBD1	NA	TRBV30	TGTGCCTGGAGAGCGGGACAGGGGGCTTCCTACGAGCAGTACTTC	CAWRAGQGASYEQYF
TRBJ1-1	NA	few	TRBV29-1	TGCAGCGCTACACCTCATAGGGGTATCACTGAAGCTTTCTTT	CSATPHRGITEAFF
TRBJ1-1	NA	NA	TRBV9	TGTGCCAGCTCCTCGAACACTGAAGCTTTCTTT	CASSSNTEAFF
TRBJ1-2	TRBD1	NA	TRBV7-6	TGTGCCAGCAGCCCACGGACAGGGTCGGGCTATGGCTACACCTTC	CASSPRTGSGYGYTF
TRBJ1-4	NA	NA	TRBV2	TGTGCCAGCATTAACGGACAGATTAATGAAAAACTGTTTTTT	CASINGQINEKLFF
TRBJ2-3	NA	NA	TRBV18	TGTGCCAGCTCACTCACCTCCGGTGGGCGGGCAACAGATACGCAGTATTTT	CASSLTSGGRATDTQYF
TRBJ2-3	NA	NA	TRBV30	TGTGCCTGGAGCCAGGAGGATACGCAGTATTTT	CAWSQEDTQYF
TRBJ2-3	NA	few	TRBV5-1	TGCGCCAGCGCCTGGGTTAGCACAGATACGCAGTATTTT	CASAWVSTDTQYF
TRBJ2-7	TRBD1	NA	TRBV27	TGTGCCAGCATGACAGGGACCTACGAGCAGTACTTC	CASMTGTYEQYF
TRBJ1-2	NA	NA	TRBV27	TGTGCCAGCAGTTCCCGGGACCGTGGCTATGGCTACACCTTC	CASSSRDRGYGYTF
TRBJ2-2	TRBD1	NA	TRBV29-1	TGCAGCGTTGAAGATCGAGCCGGGACAGGGAACACCGGGGAGCTGTTTTTT	CSVEDRAGTGNTGELFF
TRBJ1-3	NA	NA	TRBV30	TGTGCCTGGAACGCCGGAGGGTATGGAAACACCATATATTTT	CAWNAGGYGNTIYF
TRBJ2-1	TRBD2	NA	TRBV4-1	TGCGCCAGCAGCCAAGTTGGACTAGCGGGAGCTAATGAGCAGTTCTTC	CASSQVGLAGANEQFF
TRBJ2-1	TRBD1	NA	TRBV7-3	TGTGCCAGCAGCAAAAAGGGACAGGGAACAATTACGGAGCAGTTCTTC	CASSKKGQGTITEQFF
TRBJ2-1	NA	few	TRBV4-1	TGCGCCAGCAGCCAAGATCCAAGTCAGGCGAGAGAGCAGTTCTTC	CASSQDPSQAREQFF
TRBJ1-2	NA	NA	TRBV4-1	TGCGCCAGCAGCCTATATCACGGGGGAAACTATGGCTACACCTTC	CASSLYHGGNYGYTF
TRBJ1-1	NA	NA	TRBV7-2	TGTGCCAGCAGCTTAGACGCGGGGTTGACTGAAGCTTTCTTT	CASSLDAGLTEAFF
TRBJ1-1	NA	NA	TRBV7-9	TGTGCCAGCTACGGCAGCTTGAACACTGAAGCTTTCTTT	CASYGSLNTEAFF
TRBJ1-1	NA	NA	TRBV29-1	TGCAGCGTTTCCGGGGGCCCCGGGGACACTGAAGCTTTCTTT	CSVSGGPGDTEAFF
TRBJ2-5	NA	NA	TRBV7-7	TGTGCTAGCAGCTTAGGGGTGTCCCGTGGGTACGGACCCTTTGAGACCCAGTACTTC	CASSLGVSRGYGPFETQYF
TRBJ1-4	TRBD1	NA	TRBV29-1	TGCAGCGCTAAAGACAGGGAAGCTAATGAAAAACTGTTTTTT	CSAKDREANEKLFF
TRBJ1-5	NA	NA	TRBV7-8	TGTGCCAGCAGTTCATGGGCAGGCCAAAATCAGCCCCAGCATTTT	CASSSWAGQNQPQHF
TRBJ2-5	NA	NA	TRBV6-5	TGTGCCAGCACCGGGGAGACCCAGTACTTC	CASTGETQYF
TRBJ1-2	NA	NA	TRBV29-1	TGCAGCGTCAACCTAAATAGGTTGGTAGGACTGAACTATGGCTACACCTTC	CSVNLNRLVGLNYGYTF
TRBJ2-3	TRBD2	NA	TRBV29-1	TGCAGCGTTGAAGGACTAGCGGGGGGAATCACAGATACGCAGTATTTT	CSVEGLAGGITDTQYF
TRBJ1-1	NA	NA	TRBV20-1	TGCAGTGCTAAACACCTGGCCCGAGCTTTCTTT	CSAKHLARAFF
TRBJ2-2	NA	NA	TRBV4-1	TGCGCCAGCAGCGTCCAGGGTTCCGGGGAGCTGTTTTTT	CASSVQGSGELFF
TRBJ1-5	TRBD1	NA	TRBV2	TGTGCCAGCAGGGACACAGGGGGCAATCAGCCCCAGCATTTT	CASRDTGGNQPQHF
TRBJ2-7	NA	NA	TRBV4-1	TGCGCCAGCAGCCAAGAAGGAGGGACACCTTACGAGCAGTACTTC	CASSQEGGTPYEQYF